One sample yielded the 24 T cell receptor beta chains listed below, sequenced in a study of cytomegalovirus exposure and HLA in healthy donors. With 60 Vbeta and 13 Jbeta primers, the PCR was carried out. The repertoire was sequenced with immunoSEQ multiplex PCR; TCRdb's copy has only in-frame clones and lacks some. The table has about 130,000 clones, roughly 70% seen once. The sample was PBMCs. The receptors originated from a woman aged 60 to 75 in good health and CMV-seropositive.

J is TRBJ1-1 and V is TRBV6-5, with D unresolved. Germline V gene lookup returns CDR1 MNHEY and CDR2 SVGAGI. CDR3 size: 15 residues. The V and J ends lost 0 bases and 0 bases respectively, with 8 bases between them. The CDR3, as DNA: TGTGCCAGCAGTTACTCTGAGATAATGAACACTGAAGCTTTCTTT. Amino acids: CASSYSEIMNTEAFF.

This clone occurred once. The genes are TRBV15 and TRBJ2-2, with D possibly TRBD2 on 5 matching bases. V was pared by 1 base and J by 9 bases, with 15 bases between. The CDR3 contains 15 residues. CDR1 is LNHNV and CDR2 is YYDKDF in the germline V gene (reference sequence). This CDR3 is CATSRGGVEGRELFF. In DNA form, the CDR3 reads TGTGCCACCAGCAGAGGGGGAGTCGAAGGTCGGGAGCTGTTTTTT.

The rearrangement joins TRBV4-1 to TRBJ1-2; D may be TRBD1 (5 bases). Germline CDR1 reads MGHRA; CDR2 reads YSYEKL. V was cut by 2 bases and J by 4 bases, with 8 bases left in between. This CDR3 contains 13 residues. The CDR3 region is CASSQQGGYGYTF. CDR3 in DNA: TGCGCCAGCAGCCAACAGGGTGGCTATGGCTACACCTTC.

V usage is TRBV6-5 and J usage is TRBJ2-7; 7 positions agree with TRBD2. Trimming at V came to 2 bases and at J to 0 bases, leaving 4 bases not matched to a gene. The CDR3 spans 15 residues. Germline loops: CDR1 MNHEY, CDR2 SVGAGI. CDR3 DNA: TGTGCCAGCAGTTACGCAGGCGGGAGCTCCTACGAGCAGTACTTC. It translates to CASSYAGGSSYEQYF.

CDR3 nucleotides: TGTGCCAGCAGCTTAGTCCAGACAGTTCACAATCAGCCCCAGCATTTT. As protein: CASSLVQTVHNQPQHF. The rearrangement joins TRBV7-8 to TRBJ1-5, with D perhaps matching TRBD1 (5 bases). The length of the CDR3 is 16 residues. Germline CDR1 is SGHVS and CDR2 is FQNEAQ. V lost 1 base, J lost 3 bases, and 13 bases lay in between.

V usage is TRBV5-1 and J usage is TRBJ1-3, with 8 bases matching TRBD1. CDR3 length equals 18 residues. Germline assignment: CDR1 SGHRS and CDR2 YFSETQ. The J segment lost 0 bases and the V segment lost 1 base, leaving 9 bases of the junction unmatched. CDR3 region: CASSLWGTGFSSGNTIYF. CDR3 DNA: TGCGCCAGCAGCTTGTGGGGGACAGGCTTCAGCTCTGGAAACACCATATATTTT.

In this sample, this clone turned up a few times. The chain uses TRBV5-4 and TRBJ2-3; TRBD1 agrees at 8 bases. Germline CDR1 and CDR2: SGHNT and YYREEE (reference sequence). This CDR3 is built from 14 residues. V lost 2 bases and J lost 5; bases outside the gene matches: 4. The CDR3 reads CASSLGQGQDTQYF. CDR3 coding DNA: TGTGCCAGCAGCTTAGGACAGGGTCAAGATACGCAGTATTTT.

The chain carries TRBV2 and TRBJ2-2; 9 bases fit TRBD2. The J segment lost 5 bases and the V segment lost 6 bases, leaving 7 bases of the junction unmatched. The germline V gene has CDR1 SNHLY and CDR2 FYNNEI. This CDR3 region has 15 residues. For the CDR3, the DNA is TGTGCCAGCAGCTTACTAGCGGGTCAAACCGGGGAGCTGTTTTTT. Its protein product is CASSLLAGQTGELFF.

This clone was picked up a small number of times. The rearrangement joins TRBV7-9 to TRBJ2-7; D is ambiguous. The CDR3 spans 14 residues. Trimming cost V 2 bases and J 0 bases, with 8 bases left between them. CDR1 SEHNR and CDR2 FQNEAQ come from the germline V gene (reference sequence). The CDR3 spells CASSLKRSSYEQYF. As DNA, the CDR3 is TGTGCCAGCAGCTTAAAACGGAGCTCCTACGAGCAGTACTTC.

The genes are TRBV7-9 and TRBJ1-2; D uncertain. CDR1 is SEHNR, CDR2 FQNEAQ, per germline (reference sequence). The CDR3 is 14 residues long. V was shortened by 3 bases and J by 0 bases, with 8 bases between the two germline ends. The CDR3 sequence: CASSFGTANYGYTF. The CDR3 DNA follows: TGTGCCAGCAGCTTCGGTACCGCTAACTATGGCTACACCTTC.

V and J are TRBV6-1 and TRBJ1-2; D might be TRBD1 (6 bases). The CDR3 runs 13 residues. Germline V gene sequence: CDR1 MNHNS, CDR2 SASEGT. Between the trimmed V and J ends, which lost 3 bases and 3 bases, there was a span of 8 bases. CDR3 residues: CASSENRDYGYTF. CDR3 in DNA: TGTGCCAGCAGTGAGAACAGGGACTATGGCTACACCTTC.

The J gene is TRBJ2-5, the V gene TRBV2; D call uncertain. Trimming removed 6 bases from V and 1 base from J, with 3 bases in between. This CDR3 region has 11 residues. The germline V gene has CDR1 SNHLY and CDR2 FYNNEI. CDR3 nucleotide sequence: TGTGCCAGCAGCCTCCAAGAGACCCAGTACTTC. It codes for CASSLQETQYF.

The V gene is TRBV9, the J gene TRBJ1-3, with 7 nucleotides matching TRBD1. Trimming took 0 bases from V and 4 from J; bases not matched to a gene: 1. Germline V lookup: CDR1 SGDLS, CDR2 YYNGEE. This CDR3 region has 14 residues. In DNA, the CDR3 is TGTGCCAGCAGCGTAGAGACAGGGGGAAACACCATATATTTT. Translated: CASSVETGGNTIYF.

The sample holds one count of this clone. V gene TRBV5-4 combines with J gene TRBJ2-3; possibly TRBD1 for D (6 bases). The CDR3 is made up of 18 amino acids. The germline CDR1 and CDR2 sequences are SGHNT and YYREEE (reference sequence). The V and J ends lost 5 bases and 2 bases respectively, with 24 bases between them. The CDR3 DNA reads TGTGCCAGCAGGATACTTATTACACCGGGACAACTCACAGATACGCAGTATTTT. Its translation is CASRILITPGQLTDTQYF. The whole variable domain, remainder taken from reference TRBV5-4 and TRBJ2-3, is ETGVTQSPTHLIKTRGQQVTLRCSSQSGHNTVSWYQQALGQGPQFIFQYYREEENGRGNFPPRFSGLQFPNYSSELNVNALELDDSALYLCASRILITPGQLTDTQYFGPGTRLTVL.

This clone was seen only once. The CDR3 coding sequence is TGTGCCAGTAGTTTCAGGGGAGGGGGTTATCAGCCCCAGCATTTT. Translating it yields CASSFRGGGYQPQHF. The chain has TRBV19 and TRBJ1-5, with a weak D call TRBD1 (6 bases). Germline CDR1 is LNHDA and CDR2 is SQIVND (reference sequence). The CDR3 has 15 residues. The V and J ends lost 5 bases and 5 bases respectively, with 16 bases between them.

V usage is TRBV6-5 and J usage is TRBJ1-1, with 9 nucleotides matching TRBD1. V was clipped by 6 bases and J by 5 bases; unmatched bases: 4. The germline V gene has CDR1 MNHEY and CDR2 SVGAGI. This CDR3 contains 13 residues. The CDR3 nucleotides read TGTGCCAGCAGCCGGGACAGGGAGACTGAAGCTTTCTTT. This codes for CASSRDRETEAFF.

This clone was counted a few times. J is TRBJ1-5 and V is TRBV19; D perhaps matches TRBD1 (5 bases). This CDR3 contains 14 residues. The ends were cut back, 8 bases at V and 9 bases at J, with 20 bases in the middle. CDR1 is LNHDA and CDR2 is SQIVND in the germline V gene (reference sequence). The CDR3 sequence is CASRAGNYLMPQHF. The CDR3 DNA reads TGTGCCAGTCGGGCAGGGAACTATCTCATGCCCCAGCATTTT. The full variable domain, its missing parts supplied by reference TRBV19 and TRBJ1-5, is DGGITQSPKYLFRKEGQNVTLSCEQNLNHDAMYWYRQDPGQGLRLIYYSQIVNDFQKGDIAEGYSVSREKKESFPLTVTSAQKNPTAFYLCASRAGNYLMPQHFGDGTRLSIL.

Only a few counts were recorded for this clone. The genes are TRBV5-1 and TRBJ2-5, with TRBD2 identical over 7 bases. The length of the CDR3 is 15 residues. In germline, CDR1 is SGHRS, CDR2 YFSETQ. V shed 0 bases and J 5 bases; nucleotides not matched to a gene: 7. The CDR3 reads CASSLEFAAGETQYF. CDR3 DNA sequence: TGCGCCAGCAGCTTGGAGTTCGCAGCGGGGGAGACCCAGTACTTC.

The rearrangement uses TRBV2 and TRBJ2-3; 10 bases are a match to TRBD2. CDR1 SNHLY and CDR2 FYNNEI come from the germline V gene. The CDR3 extends over 15 amino acids. Trimming cost V 1 base and J 4 bases; bases outside gene matches: 2. The CDR3 DNA reads TGTGCCAGCAGTGAAGGGCTAGCGGGAGCAGATACGCAGTATTTT. Its translation: CASSEGLAGADTQYF.

This chain uses TRBV7-8 with TRBJ2-7; 8 bases are a match to TRBD1. The germline V gene encodes CDR1 SGHVS and CDR2 FQNEAQ. Trimming took 1 base from V and 3 from J; bases not matched to a gene: 2. CDR3 size: 14 residues. The DNA for the CDR3 is TGTGCCAGCAGCTTAGGGACAGGGTTCTACGAGCAGTACTTC. As protein: CASSLGTGFYEQYF. The whole variable domain, filled in from reference TRBV7-8 and TRBJ2-7, reads GAGVSQSPRYKVAKRGQDVALRCDPISGHVSLFWYQQALGQGPEFLTYFQNEAQLDKSGLPSDRFFAERPEGSVSTLKIQRTQQEDSAVYLCASSLGTGFYEQYFGPGTRLTVT.

The rearrangement links TRBV6-6 to TRBJ2-5; 11 nucleotides line up with TRBD2. The CDR3 covers 15 residues. Unmatched junction bases numbered 9, after V lost 7 bases and J lost 5 bases. Germline CDR1 MNHNY, CDR2 SVGAGI (reference sequence). As DNA, the CDR3 is TGTGCCAGCATTGGGACTAGCGGAAGAGTCGAGACCCAGTACTTC. Amino acid sequence: CASIGTSGRVETQYF.

CDR3 bases: TGTGCCAGCAGTTTGACCCTACATACAGGGGCCTTCTACGAGCAGTACTTC. This gives the protein CASSLTLHTGAFYEQYF. The chain links TRBV2 to TRBJ2-7; TRBD1 aligns across 7 bases. This CDR3 is built from 17 residues. Looked up from germline, CDR1 is SNHLY and CDR2 is FYNNEI. V gave up 5 bases and J gave up 3 bases; unmatched junction bases: 16.

The rearrangement joins TRBV28 to TRBJ2-1, with 9 positions matching TRBD2. V lost 4 bases and J lost 1; bases outside the gene matches: 5. The CDR3 totals 16 residues. CDR1 MDHEN and CDR2 SYDVKM come from the germline V gene. The CDR3 loop reads CASSSRTSASYNEQFF. CDR3 sequence (DNA): TGTGCCAGCAGTTCCCGGACTAGCGCTTCCTACAATGAGCAGTTCTTC.

The rearrangement uses TRBV5-5 and TRBJ2-7, with D unresolved. The CDR3 has 15 residues. The germline V gene encodes CDR1 SGHKS and CDR2 YYEKEE (reference sequence). The V end was cut by 1 base, the J end by 3 bases, with 14 bases between. The CDR3 nucleotides are TGTGCCAGCAGCTTGAGTGGTGACTTTCTCTACGAGCAGTACTTC. This gives the protein CASSLSGDFLYEQYF.